A selection of T cell receptor beta chains follows, all from one sample in a study of CD8 T cells in ankylosing spondylitis. TCRdb re-called the 5' RACE reads with MiXCR, one entry per CDR3 protein. The table lists 200,000 to 250,000 distinct CDR3 sequences, about 7% of them singletons, with approximately 15% in the top ten. Sequencing was done on a sample of blood, either unsorted or a sorted T cell fraction (not recorded which). Source of these receptors: a male donor with ankylosing spondylitis. Both conserved end residues are part of each CDR3. The D gene is left open where the match is weak. Only part of the rows carry a size: once, few, many, or a class if the clone is expanded.

v_gene	j_gene	abundance	d_gene	CDR3aa	CDR3nt
TRBV11-2	TRBJ2-7	few	.	CASSLEGAPGYVQYF	TGTGCCAGCAGCTTAGAGGGGGCCCCCGGATATGTGCAGTACTTC
TRBV12-5	TRBJ1-1	.	TRBD1	CASGMTGDTEAFF	TGTGCTAGTGGTATGACAGGGGACACTGAAGCTTTCTTT
TRBV12-3/TRBV12-4	TRBJ2-1	many	TRBD1	CASRLGQGVYNEQFF	TGTGCCAGCAGGCTAGGACAGGGGGTCTACAATGAGCAGTTCTTC
TRBV7-9	TRBJ2-7	many	TRBD2	CASSLELAGSYEQYF	TGTGCCAGCAGCTTAGAACTAGCGGGCTCCTACGAGCAGTACTTC
TRBV27	TRBJ1-1	.	.	CASSYGKANTEAFF	TGTGCCAGCAGTTACGGTAAAGCGAACACTGAAGCTTTCTTT
TRBV5-5	TRBJ2-7	.	.	CASGLGSTYEQYF	TGTGCCAGCGGCCTGGGGTCAACCTACGAGCAGTACTTC
TRBV28	TRBJ1-2	many	.	CASSTNANYGYTF	TGTGCCAGCAGTACCAACGCTAACTATGGCTACACCTTC
TRBV20-1	TRBJ2-7	.	.	CSADTAYEQYF	TGCAGTGCCGACACCGCCTACGAGCAGTACTTC
TRBV28	TRBJ2-5	.	TRBD2	CASSSWTSGSETQYF	TGTGCCAGCAGTTCCTGGACTAGCGGGTCGGAGACCCAGTACTTC
TRBV6-1	TRBJ1-5	.	.	CASSDWGRSNQPQHF	TGTGCCAGCAGTGATTGGGGTAGGAGTAATCAGCCCCAGCATTTT
TRBV12-3/TRBV12-4	TRBJ2-5	many	TRBD1	CASSQIDTGTGNQETQYF	TGTGCCAGCAGTCAAATTGACACCGGGACAGGGAACCAAGAGACCCAGTACTTC
TRBV10-3	TRBJ2-1	few	TRBD2	CAIKSGSGNEQFF	TGTGCCATCAAAAGCGGGAGTGGTAATGAGCAGTTCTTC
TRBV5-1	TRBJ2-7	many	.	CASSLDRYSATYEQYF	TGCGCCAGCAGCTTGGACCGTTATTCCGCAACCTACGAGCAGTACTTC
TRBV12-3/TRBV12-4	TRBJ2-2	many	TRBD2	CASSFGRAGELFF	TGTGCCAGCAGTTTCGGGAGGGCCGGGGAGCTGTTTTTT
TRBV11-2	TRBJ2-7	many	TRBD2	CASSFKAGGPGEQYF	TGTGCCAGCAGCTTTAAAGCGGGAGGGCCGGGCGAGCAGTACTTC
TRBV4-1	TRBJ2-5	many	.	CASSQAGQFGTQYF	TGCGCCAGCAGCCAAGCGGGACAATTCGGGACCCAGTACTTC
TRBV5-1	TRBJ2-7	many	.	CASRGGSGYEQYF	TGCGCCAGCAGGGGTGGTAGCGGCTACGAGCAGTACTTC
TRBV27	TRBJ2-2	many	TRBD1	CASSLGWTGKNGELFF	TGTGCCAGCAGTTTAGGCTGGACAGGGAAAAACGGGGAGCTGTTTTTT
TRBV7-8	TRBJ2-1	many	.	CASSLYLEPSSYNEQFF	TGTGCCAGCAGCTTATATTTGGAGCCGAGCTCCTACAATGAGCAGTTCTTC
TRBV10-3	TRBJ1-2	many	TRBD1	CAILRQGQSGYTF	TGTGCCATCCTACGACAGGGACAGTCCGGCTACACCTTC
TRBV4-1	TRBJ2-1	.	.	CASSLSEAASSYNEQFF	TGCGCCAGCAGCCTCTCGGAGGCAGCTAGCTCCTACAATGAGCAGTTCTTC
TRBV11-2	TRBJ1-6	.	.	CASSLDGAPNSPLHF	TGTGCCAGCAGCTTAGACGGAGCACCCAATTCACCCCTCCACTTT